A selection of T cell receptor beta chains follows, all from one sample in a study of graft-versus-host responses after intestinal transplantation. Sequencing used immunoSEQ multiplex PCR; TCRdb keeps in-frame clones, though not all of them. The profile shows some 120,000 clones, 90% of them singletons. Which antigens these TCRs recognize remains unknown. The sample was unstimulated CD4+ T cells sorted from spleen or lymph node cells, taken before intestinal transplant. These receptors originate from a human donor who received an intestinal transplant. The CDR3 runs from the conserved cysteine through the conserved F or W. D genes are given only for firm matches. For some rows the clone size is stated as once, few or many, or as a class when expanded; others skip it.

TGTGCCAGCAGTCGCCCGGGACAGAGCTATGGCTACACCTTC | CASSRPGQSYGYTF | TRBD1 | TRBJ1-2 | TRBV28 | NA
TGTGCCAGCAGCACCGGACTAGCGGGAGGAGATACGCAGTATTTT | CASSTGLAGGDTQYF | TRBD2 | TRBJ2-3 | TRBV11-3 | NA
TGTGCCAGCAGCTTAACTGAGACTATCCTCTCTGGGGCCAACGTCCTGACTTTC | CASSLTETILSGANVLTF | NA | TRBJ2-6 | TRBV7-9 | once
TGTGCCTGGAGTCGCGGGCTGACACATAACTATGGCTACACCTTC | CAWSRGLTHNYGYTF | NA | TRBJ1-2 | TRBV30 | NA
TGCGCCAGCAGTCGCTATCGCAGGTACACTGAAGCTTTCTTT | CASSRYRRYTEAFF | NA | TRBJ1-1 | TRBV23-1 | NA
TGTGCCAGCAGCTGGGGGACAGGGGTCCAGCCCCAGCATTTT | CASSWGTGVQPQHF | TRBD1 | TRBJ1-5 | TRBV7-2 | NA
TGCAGTGCTGCGGGGACTCAAGAAGCTTTCTTT | CSAAGTQEAFF | NA | TRBJ1-1 | TRBV20-1 | NA
TGTGCCAGCAGTGCCAAACTAGCGAGCTCCTACAATGAGCAGTTCTTC | CASSAKLASSYNEQFF | TRBD2 | TRBJ2-1 | TRBV6-6 | NA
TGCAGCGTTGAAGTGGACAGGCTAATAAACACTGAAGCTTTCTTT | CSVEVDRLINTEAFF | TRBD1 | TRBJ1-1 | TRBV29-1 | NA
TGTGCCTGGGGACGGGGGGATGGGGCCAACGTCCTGACTTTC | CAWGRGDGANVLTF | TRBD2 | TRBJ2-6 | TRBV30 | NA
TGTGCCAGCAGCCCGACCCGGGGGATCTCCTACAATGAGCAGTTCTTC | CASSPTRGISYNEQFF | NA | TRBJ2-1 | TRBV7-9 | NA
TGTGCCAGCAGTACCTTTGGGACAGGGGGAAATGGCTACACCTTC | CASSTFGTGGNGYTF | TRBD1 | TRBJ1-2 | TRBV6-5 | NA
TGCGCCAGCAGCTTGGAGCGGGCGAACACTGAAGCTTTCTTT | CASSLERANTEAFF | NA | TRBJ1-1 | TRBV5-1 | NA
TGTGCCAGCAGCTTAGCGGGCCCCAAGAACACTGAAGCTTTCTTT | CASSLAGPKNTEAFF | NA | TRBJ1-1 | TRBV7-6 | once
TGTGCCAGCAGCTTAGTGCTAGCGGGAGCCTACGAGCAGTACTTC | CASSLVLAGAYEQYF | TRBD2 | TRBJ2-7 | TRBV7-2 | NA
TGCGCCAGCTGCGGTTCGAACACCGGGGAGCTGTTTTTT | CASCGSNTGELFF | NA | TRBJ2-2 | TRBV5-1 | NA